Each of the 24 T cell receptor beta chains below was sequenced from the same sample in a study of T cell responses to AZD1222 COVID-19 vaccine. Some clones are missing from TCRdb's copy, which holds only in-frame ones; the method was immunoSEQ multiplex PCR. The sample holds roughly 96,000 clones, 80% to 90% seen once. Sample: peripheral blood, taken on day 0 of AZD1222 vaccination. The receptors derive from an adult in good health.

J is TRBJ1-4 and V is TRBV7-9; 8 bases fit TRBD1. Germline V lookup: CDR1 SEHNR, CDR2 FQNEAQ (reference sequence). After removal of 0 bases from V and 0 bases from J, the junction contained 3 bases not matched to a gene. This CDR3 has 17 residues. The CDR3 protein is CASSLAPGGSTNEKLFF. CDR3 bases: TGTGCCAGCAGCTTAGCACCAGGGGGCTCAACTAATGAAAAACTGTTTTTT.

The chain combines TRBV6-4 with TRBJ1-1; D is unclear. V was trimmed by 3 bases and J by 11 bases, leaving 16 bases between them. Germline CDR1 MRHNA, CDR2 SNTAGT. This CDR3 is 13 amino acids long. Here the CDR3 reads CASSEGAGRFAFF. DNA for the CDR3: TGTGCCAGCAGTGAAGGCGCTGGCAGATTCGCTTTCTTT.

This clone was recorded a few times. This sequence joins TRBV7-9 and TRBJ2-7; TRBD2 is a possible D gene (7 bases). This CDR3 region has 13 residues. Germline lookup yields CDR1 SEHNR and CDR2 FQNEAQ (reference sequence). The germline V and J ends were trimmed by 3 bases and 4 bases, with 10 bases remaining between them. This chain's CDR3 is CASSFGGAYEQYF. In DNA form, the CDR3 reads TGTGCCAGCAGCTTTGGGGGGGCGTACGAGCAGTACTTC.

This clone was recorded once. The CDR3: CASSQTRSYEQYF. The CDR3 DNA sequence: TGCGCCAGCAGCCAAACGCGGTCCTACGAGCAGTACTTC. The V and J genes are TRBV4-3 and TRBJ2-7, with no clear D. In germline, CDR1 is LGHNA, CDR2 YSLEER. The ends were cut back, 2 bases at V and 1 base at J, with 6 bases in the middle. The CDR3 extends over 13 amino acids.

V is TRBV7-6 and J is TRBJ2-5; D is unresolved. This CDR3 has 13 residues. V lost 3 bases and J lost 1, with 6 bases in between. The germline V gene encodes CDR1 SGHVS and CDR2 FNYEAQ. The CDR3 DNA is TGTGCCAGCAGCTTTCTTGTCCAAGAGACCCAGTACTTC. Translation gives CASSFLVQETQYF. The whole variable domain, filled in from reference TRBV7-6 and TRBJ2-5, reads GAGVSQSPRYKVTKRGQDVALRCDPISGHVSLYWYRQALGQGPEFLTYFNYEAQQDKSGLPNDRFSAERPEGSISTLTIQRTEQRDSAMYRCASSFLVQETQYFGPGTRLLVL.

This chain links TRBV7-2 with TRBJ2-5; perhaps TRBD1 as D (6 bases). Looked up from germline, CDR1 is SGHTA and CDR2 is FQGNSA. Trimming cost V 2 bases and J 0 bases, with 10 bases left between them. The CDR3 length is 15 residues. The CDR3 sequence is CASSLYGQNQETQYF. The CDR3, as DNA: TGTGCCAGCAGCTTATATGGACAGAACCAAGAGACCCAGTACTTC.

This chain links TRBV7-9 with TRBJ2-7; tentative D call: TRBD2 (6 bases). The germline gives CDR1 SEHNR, CDR2 FQNEAQ (reference sequence). The germline V and J ends were trimmed by 5 bases and 6 bases, with 17 bases remaining between them. The CDR3 length is 14 residues. The CDR3, as DNA: TGTGCCAGCAGCGATCAGGAGGGGTTAGTCGAGCAGTACTTC. It is translated as CASSDQEGLVEQYF.

This sequence joins TRBV20-1 and TRBJ1-1, with D possibly matching TRBD1 (6 bases). The germline V gene has CDR1 DFQATT and CDR2 SNEGSKA (reference sequence). The V and J ends lost 3 bases and 3 bases respectively, with 11 bases between them. The CDR3 sequence is 13 residues long. The CDR3 sequence is CSASSQGDTEAFF. In DNA form, the CDR3 reads TGCAGTGCTAGTTCACAGGGCGACACTGAAGCTTTCTTT.

The CDR3 sequence is CASSGAGQTPNEKLFF. The DNA for the CDR3 is TGTGCCAGCAGCGGGGCGGGGCAGACACCTAATGAAAAACTGTTTTTT. This chain joins TRBV27 and TRBJ1-4, with D maybe TRBD1 (5 bases). Germline CDR1 and CDR2: MNHEY and SMNVEV (reference sequence). CDR3 length: 16 residues. V lost 6 bases and J lost 3, with 17 bases in between.

The chain employs TRBV9 and TRBJ1-1; unclear D gene. V was shortened by 3 bases and J by 0 bases, with 6 bases between the two germline ends. CDR1 SGDLS and CDR2 YYNGEE come from the germline V gene. The CDR3 runs to 13 residues. In nucleotides, the CDR3 is TGTGCCAGCAGCGCCGTTATGAACACTGAAGCTTTCTTT. Encoded protein: CASSAVMNTEAFF.

The CDR3 sequence: CASSQGQGFNQPQHF. The DNA of the CDR3 is TGTGCCAGCTCCCAAGGACAGGGGTTCAATCAGCCCCAGCATTTT. The V and J genes are TRBV18 and TRBJ1-5; 9 bases match TRBD1. The CDR3 spans 15 residues. V shed 6 bases and J 3 bases; nucleotides not matched to a gene: 6. Germline V gene lookup returns CDR1 KGHSH and CDR2 LQKENI. The complete variable domain, with remaining parts taken from reference TRBV18 and TRBJ1-5, reads NAGVMQNPRHLVRRRGQEARLRCSPMKGHSHVYWYRQLPEEGLKFMVYLQKENIIDESGMPKERFSAEFPKEGPSILRIQQVVRGDSAAYFCASSQGQGFNQPQHFGDGTRLSIL.

The rearrangement links TRBV7-2 to TRBJ2-1, with D unresolved. Trimming stripped 6 bases from V and 5 bases from J, with 14 bases between. The germline V gene encodes CDR1 SGHTA and CDR2 FQGNSA. The CDR3 is made up of 14 amino acids. CDR3 residues: CASSTMGSNNEQFF. Here the CDR3 DNA reads TGTGCCAGCAGTACAATGGGGTCGAACAATGAGCAGTTCTTC.

The gene calls are TRBV9 and TRBJ1-2; TRBD1 matches 8 bases. The germline gives CDR1 SGDLS, CDR2 YYNGEE. With V trimmed by 3 bases and J by 9 bases, 13 bases remained unmatched. This CDR3 is built from 15 residues. CDR3 residues: CASSATTGGLIRYTF. In DNA, the CDR3 is TGTGCCAGCAGCGCCACTACAGGGGGACTTATTCGCTACACCTTC.

V and J are TRBV3-1 (or the pseudogene TRBV3-2) and TRBJ2-3; D is unresolved. CDR1 LGHDT and CDR2 YNNKEL come from the germline V gene (reference sequence). Trimming removed 4 bases at V and 0 bases at J, with 11 bases between. CDR3 size: 15 residues. The CDR3 sequence: CASSRLHVSTDTQYF. In DNA form, the CDR3 reads TGTGCCAGCAGCCGATTACACGTTAGCACAGATACGCAGTATTTT.

The chain has TRBV28 and TRBJ1-6; D unclear. The CDR3 runs 15 residues. The germline V gene encodes CDR1 MDHEN and CDR2 SYDVKM. Trimming removed 2 bases from V and 9 bases from J, with 14 bases in between. The CDR3 coding sequence is TGTGCCAGCAGTTTAAATCTGGGTTTAGGTTCACCCCTCCACTTT. As protein: CASSLNLGLGSPLHF.

V gene TRBV10-3 combines with J gene TRBJ2-5, with a weak D call TRBD2 (5 bases). Germline lookup yields CDR1 ENHRY and CDR2 SYGVKD. The CDR3 is 17 residues long. V was cut by 1 base and J by 1 base, with 16 bases left in between. CDR3 nucleotide sequence: TGTGCCATCAGTGAGTTAAGTCTGCGCCGGGGCCAAGAGACCCAGTACTTC. Amino acid sequence: CAISELSLRRGQETQYF.

V and J are TRBV9 and TRBJ2-1; D may be TRBD1 or TRBD2 (6 bases each). This CDR3 comprises 16 residues. Germline V gene lookup returns CDR1 SGDLS and CDR2 YYNGEE. Trimming took 3 bases from V and 4 from J, leaving 17 bases between them. CDR3 nucleotides: TGTGCCAGCAGCGCCACCCCGGGGGCCATTTACAATGAGCAGTTCTTC. This encodes CASSATPGAIYNEQFF.

For this clone: The junction departs from the called germline gene at one end, perhaps through a read error. This rearrangement joins TRBV2 to TRBJ1-5; D possibly corresponds to TRBD1 (5 bases). The V gene's germline CDR1 is SNHLY and CDR2 FYNNEI. The CDR3 consists of 15 residues. The CDR3 nucleotides are TGTGCCAGCCGACGGGACGGGGATAGCGATCAGCCCCAGCATTTT. This sequence encodes CASRRDGDSDQPQHF.

J is TRBJ2-1 and V is TRBV2; 14 positions agree with TRBD2. Looked up from germline, CDR1 is SNHLY and CDR2 is FYNNEI. V shed 5 bases, J shed 6 bases, and the junction held 6 bases outside the gene matches. This CDR3 has 16 residues. CDR3 in amino acids: CASSRLAGGPFNEQFF. For the CDR3, the DNA is TGTGCCAGCAGTCGACTAGCGGGGGGGCCATTCAATGAGCAGTTCTTC. Drawing the rest from reference TRBV2 and TRBJ2-1, the complete variable domain is EPEVTQTPSHQVTQMGQEVILRCVPISNHLYFYWYRQILGQKVEFLVSFYNNEISEKSEIFDDQFSVERPDGSNFTLKIRSTKLEDSAMYFCASSRLAGGPFNEQFFGPGTRLTVL.

The gene calls are TRBV28 and TRBJ2-7; 10 nucleotides line up with TRBD1. CDR3 length equals 15 residues. V gave up 5 bases and J gave up 2 bases; unmatched junction bases: 6. Per the germline V gene, CDR1 is MDHEN and CDR2 is SYDVKM. In DNA form, the CDR3 reads TGTGCCAGCAGTACAGGGACAGGGGCTGCCTACGAGCAGTACTTC. Residues: CASSTGTGAAYEQYF. The entire variable domain, with the rest obtained from reference TRBV28 and TRBJ2-7, is as follows: DVKVTQSSRYLVKRTGEKVFLECVQDMDHENMFWYRQDPGLGLRLIYFSYDVKMKEKGDIPEGYSVSREKKERFSLILESASTNQTSMYLCASSTGTGAAYEQYFGPGTRLTVT.

The chain has TRBV7-3 and TRBJ2-2, with 7 bases aligning to TRBD1. The V and J ends lost 0 bases and 6 bases, in that order; junction bases with no gene match: 4. Looked up from germline, CDR1 is SGHTA and CDR2 is FQGTGA. The CDR3 spans 15 residues. The CDR3 spells CASSLTRGGAGELFF. DNA of the CDR3: TGTGCCAGCAGCTTAACGAGAGGGGGCGCCGGGGAGCTGTTTTTT.

The J gene is TRBJ2-5, the V gene TRBV21-1; TRBD1, the table's D call, was not compared with the DNA. TRBV21-1 constitutes a pseudogene. The CDR3 loop spans 16 amino acids. This chain's CDR3 is CARSKRGTGERETQYF. The CDR3 bases are TGTGCCAGAAGTAAAAGGGGGACGGGCGAGCGAGAGACCCAGTACTTC.

The chain has TRBV30 and TRBJ1-6, with D unresolved. The germline V gene encodes CDR1 GTSNPN and CDR2 SVGIG (reference sequence). The CDR3 runs 15 residues. The V and J ends lost 0 bases and 8 bases respectively, with 14 bases between them. CDR3 amino acids: CAWSVPRLNYSPLHF. Written as DNA, the CDR3 is TGTGCCTGGAGTGTCCCAAGGCTAAACTATTCACCCCTCCACTTT. The whole variable domain, remainder taken from reference TRBV30 and TRBJ1-6, is SQTIHQWPATLVQPVGSPLSLECTVEGTSNPNLYWYRQAAGRGLQLLFYSVGIGQISSEVPQNLSASRPQDRQFILSSKKLLLSDSGFYLCAWSVPRLNYSPLHFGNGTRLTVT.

The rearrangement joins TRBV27 to TRBJ1-2; TRBD1 aligns across 7 bases. The CDR3 has 13 residues. Trimming took 1 base from V and 8 from J; bases not matched to a gene: 4. The germline V gene has CDR1 MNHEY and CDR2 SMNVEV (reference sequence). CDR3 DNA sequence: TGTGCCAGCAGTTTATTGACAGGGTACGGCTACACCTTC. This encodes CASSLLTGYGYTF.